Listed below are T cell receptor beta chains from one sample, sequenced in a study of blood T cell repertoires in COVID-19. The data were produced by immunoSEQ multiplex PCR, yet TCRdb's version contains in-frame clones alone and is incomplete. This table holds about 380,000 clones, approximately 90% found once. Specimen: PBMCs or T cells enriched from blood (not recorded which). The receptors here all came from a young woman who had recovered from COVID-19. The CDR3 runs from the conserved cysteine through the conserved F or W. The order of the fields is CDR3 DNA, CDR3 protein, V gene, clone size, J gene, D gene. A D gene is named only where the DNA matches it firmly. Clone size is given for some rows only: seen once, a few or many times, or a class if the clone is expanded.

CDR3nt: TGCGCCAGCAGCCCCCAAGAACAATCCTCTGGGGCCAACGTCCTGACTTTC
CDR3aa: CASSPQEQSSGANVLTF
v_gene: TRBV5-1
abundance: -
j_gene: TRBJ2-6
d_gene: -

CDR3nt: TGTGCCAGCAGCCAAGTTTGGACAGGGGTTCTAGACACTGAAGCTTTCTTT
CDR3aa: CASSQVWTGVLDTEAFF
v_gene: TRBV4-2
abundance: -
j_gene: TRBJ1-1
d_gene: TRBD1

CDR3nt: TGTGCCAGCAGTTACGGGACAGGGGAAGTGGAGCCCCAGCATTTT
CDR3aa: CASSYGTGEVEPQHF
v_gene: TRBV6-2/TRBV6-3
abundance: many
j_gene: TRBJ1-5
d_gene: TRBD1

CDR3nt: TGTGCCAGCAGCGTAGGAGGCGGGGGCTCCTACAATGAGCAGTTCTTC
CDR3aa: CASSVGGGGSYNEQFF
v_gene: TRBV9
abundance: -
j_gene: TRBJ2-1
d_gene: TRBD2

CDR3nt: TGCGCCAGCAGCCAAGATGCCGCCTGGAGGGGCACTGAAGCTTTCTTT
CDR3aa: CASSQDAAWRGTEAFF
v_gene: TRBV4-1
abundance: -
j_gene: TRBJ1-1
d_gene: -

CDR3nt: TGTGCCAGCAGCCCCCAATCCTCTAAGGGGGAGACCCAGTACTTC
CDR3aa: CASSPQSSKGETQYF
v_gene: TRBV7-3
abundance: -
j_gene: TRBJ2-5
d_gene: -

CDR3nt: TGTGCCAGCAGTTTTGGGTCCGGGGGGCTAAGGAATGAGCAGTTCTTC
CDR3aa: CASSFGSGGLRNEQFF
v_gene: TRBV27
abundance: -
j_gene: TRBJ2-1
d_gene: -

CDR3nt: TGTGCCACCAGTGGCCGGTCCGGGACAGGGGGTTGGCGCAATCAGCCCCAGCATTTT
CDR3aa: CATSGRSGTGGWRNQPQHF
v_gene: TRBV24-1
abundance: -
j_gene: TRBJ1-5
d_gene: TRBD1

CDR3nt: TGTGCCAGCAGCTTAATGGCAGGGGACGAGACCCAGTACTTC
CDR3aa: CASSLMAGDETQYF
v_gene: TRBV7-3
abundance: -
j_gene: TRBJ2-5
d_gene: -

CDR3nt: TGCGCCAGCAGCCCGCGGGACAGCTCCTACAATGAGCAGTTCTTC
CDR3aa: CASSPRDSSYNEQFF
v_gene: TRBV4-1
abundance: -
j_gene: TRBJ2-1
d_gene: -

CDR3nt: TGTGCCAGCAGCCACCGGGACAGGGAGGTCTATGGCTACACCTTC
CDR3aa: CASSHRDREVYGYTF
v_gene: TRBV5-4
abundance: -
j_gene: TRBJ1-2
d_gene: TRBD1

CDR3nt: TGTGCCAGCAGCTCTGGACTTGGTAATTCACCCCTCCACTTT
CDR3aa: CASSSGLGNSPLHF
v_gene: TRBV7-3
abundance: -
j_gene: TRBJ1-6
d_gene: -

CDR3nt: TGTGCCAGCAGCCCAGACAGGGTCGCCTACGAGCAGTACTTC
CDR3aa: CASSPDRVAYEQYF
v_gene: TRBV5-6
abundance: -
j_gene: TRBJ2-7
d_gene: TRBD1

CDR3nt: TGTGCCAGCAGCTTAGGAGACAGGGTTTACGAAAAACTGTTTTTT
CDR3aa: CASSLGDRVYEKLFF
v_gene: TRBV11-2
abundance: -
j_gene: TRBJ1-4
d_gene: TRBD1

CDR3nt: TGTGCCAGCACCAGACAGGGGGTCACTGAAGCTTTCTTT
CDR3aa: CASTRQGVTEAFF
v_gene: TRBV2
abundance: -
j_gene: TRBJ1-1
d_gene: TRBD1

CDR3nt: TGTGCCAGCTTACTCCAGGGGTTATACGAGCAGTACTTC
CDR3aa: CASLLQGLYEQYF
v_gene: TRBV6-5
abundance: -
j_gene: TRBJ2-7
d_gene: -

CDR3nt: TGTGCCAGTAGTATAGCACAGCCCTATGGCTACACCTTC
CDR3aa: CASSIAQPYGYTF
v_gene: TRBV19
abundance: -
j_gene: TRBJ1-2
d_gene: -

CDR3nt: TGTGCTAGCAGCTCCGCGGGGACCTCGCGGACCGGGGAGCTGTTTTTT
CDR3aa: CASSSAGTSRTGELFF
v_gene: TRBV7-7
abundance: -
j_gene: TRBJ2-2
d_gene: -

CDR3nt: TGTGCCAGCTCACCCCGATCCGGGACAGCCTCCTACGAGCAGTACTTC
CDR3aa: CASSPRSGTASYEQYF
v_gene: TRBV18
abundance: few
j_gene: TRBJ2-7
d_gene: TRBD1

CDR3nt: TGTGCCAGCAGCCCAGCAGGGTTTGGCTACACCTTC
CDR3aa: CASSPAGFGYTF
v_gene: TRBV9
abundance: few
j_gene: TRBJ1-2
d_gene: -

CDR3nt: TGTGCCAGCAGCTTTAAACAACCCTATGGCTACACCTTC
CDR3aa: CASSFKQPYGYTF
v_gene: TRBV11-2
abundance: few
j_gene: TRBJ1-2
d_gene: -

CDR3nt: TGCGCCAGCAGCCAAGAGGCGGGGCCCACAAACTATGGCTACACCTTC
CDR3aa: CASSQEAGPTNYGYTF
v_gene: TRBV4-3
abundance: -
j_gene: TRBJ1-2
d_gene: -

CDR3nt: TGCGCCAGCAGCCTAATAGCGGGGGCGAACACCGGGGAGCTGTTTTTT
CDR3aa: CASSLIAGANTGELFF
v_gene: TRBV4-1
abundance: -
j_gene: TRBJ2-2
d_gene: TRBD2

CDR3nt: TGTGCCGGCTCCAACGGGGGGCCACAAGAGACCCAGTACTTC
CDR3aa: CAGSNGGPQETQYF
v_gene: TRBV6-5
abundance: once
j_gene: TRBJ2-5
d_gene: -

CDR3nt: TGTGCCAGCAGCGTAGACCCCTTAACGGCAACTAATGAAAAACTGTTTTTT
CDR3aa: CASSVDPLTATNEKLFF
v_gene: TRBV9
abundance: -
j_gene: TRBJ1-4
d_gene: -

CDR3nt: TGTGCCATCTCGGACTCGACGGACCGGGAGCTGTTTTTT
CDR3aa: CAISDSTDRELFF
v_gene: TRBV10-3
abundance: -
j_gene: TRBJ2-2
d_gene: -

CDR3nt: TGTGCCAGCAGCTTGGGGGCGGGACTGACTGGAAACACCATATATTTT
CDR3aa: CASSLGAGLTGNTIYF
v_gene: TRBV5-6
abundance: -
j_gene: TRBJ1-3
d_gene: -

CDR3nt: TGTGCCAGCAGCCATGGGACAGTGAACACCGGGGAGCTGTTTTTT
CDR3aa: CASSHGTVNTGELFF
v_gene: TRBV7-9
abundance: -
j_gene: TRBJ2-2
d_gene: TRBD1

CDR3nt: TGTGCCAGCCGCGAATCCCCTAACTATGGCTACACCTTC
CDR3aa: CASRESPNYGYTF
v_gene: TRBV13
abundance: -
j_gene: TRBJ1-2
d_gene: -

CDR3nt: TGTGCCAGCAGGTCGGTTTCGAACCTCCCCTACAATGAGCAGTTCTTC
CDR3aa: CASRSVSNLPYNEQFF
v_gene: TRBV27
abundance: -
j_gene: TRBJ2-1
d_gene: -

CDR3nt: TGTGCCAGCCTTCTAGCGGGGGCCAGGGAAGAGACCCAGTACTTC
CDR3aa: CASLLAGAREETQYF
v_gene: TRBV11-2
abundance: -
j_gene: TRBJ2-5
d_gene: TRBD2

CDR3nt: TGTGCCAGCAGAGAACGGACAGGGGGCCTTTCTTCTTCCTACGAGCAGTACTTC
CDR3aa: CASRERTGGLSSSYEQYF
v_gene: TRBV2
abundance: -
j_gene: TRBJ2-7
d_gene: TRBD1

CDR3nt: TGTGCCAGCAGCCAAGTTCGGACAGGGAGCACAGATACGCAGTATTTT
CDR3aa: CASSQVRTGSTDTQYF
v_gene: TRBV3-1/TRBV3-2
abundance: -
j_gene: TRBJ2-3
d_gene: TRBD1

CDR3nt: TGTGCCAGCTCACAGGGACACCCAGACACCGGGGAGCTGTTTTTT
CDR3aa: CASSQGHPDTGELFF
v_gene: TRBV18
abundance: -
j_gene: TRBJ2-2
d_gene: -

CDR3nt: TGTGCCAGCAGCGTGAGCGGGGGGTCTGGAGAGACCCAGTACTTC
CDR3aa: CASSVSGGSGETQYF
v_gene: TRBV9
abundance: -
j_gene: TRBJ2-5
d_gene: TRBD2

CDR3nt: TGTGCCAGCAGTTCGAGGGCAACCTACGAGCAGTACTTC
CDR3aa: CASSSRATYEQYF
v_gene: TRBV27
abundance: -
j_gene: TRBJ2-7
d_gene: -

CDR3nt: TGTGCCTGTTCAGGGCGGAGTGGCTACACCTTC
CDR3aa: CACSGRSGYTF
v_gene: TRBV30
abundance: -
j_gene: TRBJ1-2
d_gene: -

CDR3nt: TGTGCCAGCAGCTCACAGATATACAGGGACGAGGGCACTGAAGCTTTCTTT
CDR3aa: CASSSQIYRDEGTEAFF
v_gene: TRBV7-9
abundance: few
j_gene: TRBJ1-1
d_gene: -

CDR3nt: TGCAGTGCTAGGATGGAGGTTGAAGCTTTCTTT
CDR3aa: CSARMEVEAFF
v_gene: TRBV20-1
abundance: -
j_gene: TRBJ1-1
d_gene: -

CDR3nt: TGCGCCAGCAGCGCAGTGGGACAGCCCACCTACGAGCAGTACTTC
CDR3aa: CASSAVGQPTYEQYF
v_gene: TRBV5-1
abundance: -
j_gene: TRBJ2-7
d_gene: TRBD1